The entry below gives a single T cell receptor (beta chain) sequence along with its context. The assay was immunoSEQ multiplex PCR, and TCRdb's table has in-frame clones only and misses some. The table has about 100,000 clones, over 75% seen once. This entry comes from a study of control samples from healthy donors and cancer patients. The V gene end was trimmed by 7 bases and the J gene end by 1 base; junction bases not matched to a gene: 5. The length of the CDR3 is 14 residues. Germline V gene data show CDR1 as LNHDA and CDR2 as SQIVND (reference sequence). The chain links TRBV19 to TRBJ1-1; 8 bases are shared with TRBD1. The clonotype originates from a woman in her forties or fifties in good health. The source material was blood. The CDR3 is CASTLDRGNTEAFF. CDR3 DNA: TGTGCCAGTACCCTAGACAGGGGGAACACTGAAGCTTTCTTT.